These 15 T cell receptor beta chains originate from one sample sequenced in a study of post-analysis software for immune sequencing data. Study-level findings and limits: With TRBV5-6, TRBV5-1 and TRBV20-1 included, a handful of TRBV segments were more frequent in patients than in controls.

These TCRs are of unknown antigen specificity. TCR beta cDNA libraries had unique molecular identifiers. MiXCR, applied by TCRdb to the PCR reads, yields one record per CDR3 protein. Here the sample spans about 800,000 distinct CDR3 sequences, roughly 27% being singletons. The material sequenced was blood. Every receptor here comes from a girl between 10 and 17 years old with multiple sclerosis.

In its sample, this clonotype was seen many times. CDR3 DNA: TGTGCCAGCAGACCCGGGACAGGGGAGACGGATGAGCAGTTCTTC. Encoded protein: CASRPGTGETDEQFF. The chain recombines TRBV6-2 or TRBV6-3 with TRBJ2-1; 10 positions agree with TRBD1. The germline gives CDR1 MNHEY, CDR2 SVGEGT. This CDR3 region has 15 residues. Germline trimming cut 6 bases from V and 8 bases from J; bases unmatched to any gene: 10.

This clonotype has just a few counts. The chain uses TRBV20-1 and TRBJ1-2, with TRBD1 matching over 7 bases. From germline, CDR1 is DFQATT and CDR2 SNEGSKA (reference sequence). CDR3 length equals 14 residues. V lost 3 bases, J lost 4 bases, and 8 bases stayed unmatched. This CDR3 reads CSASSGGRSYGYTF. As DNA, the CDR3 is TGCAGTGCTAGCTCAGGGGGGCGGAGCTATGGCTACACCTTC.

This chain connects TRBV7-8 to TRBJ2-5, with TRBD2 matching over 7 bases. CDR1 and CDR2 (germline): SGHVS, FQNEAQ. The CDR3 has 15 amino acids. Germline trimming cut 1 base from V and 13 bases from J; bases unmatched to any gene: 15. CDR3 residues: CASSLVTSAGMFRYF. DNA for the CDR3: TGTGCCAGCAGCTTAGTCACTAGCGCCGGAATGTTTCGGTACTTC.

This clonotype came up a few times. CDR3 DNA: TGTGCCAGCAGCTTATCTTGGGTCGCGGAGACCCAGTACTTC. As protein: CASSLSWVAETQYF. This chain uses TRBV7-2 with TRBJ2-5; D gene uncertain. CDR3 length equals 14 residues. Between the trimmed V and J ends, which lost 2 bases and 5 bases, there was a span of 12 bases. Germline lookup yields CDR1 SGHTA and CDR2 FQGNSA.

V and J are TRBV5-1 and TRBJ2-7; 9 bases fit TRBD1. In germline, CDR1 is SGHRS, CDR2 YFSETQ. V shed 4 bases, J shed 7 bases, and the junction held 9 bases outside the gene matches. This CDR3 comprises 14 residues. The CDR3 spells CASSQGQGGGEQYF. The CDR3 DNA reads TGCGCCAGCAGCCAGGGACAGGGAGGGGGGGAGCAGTACTTC.

The J gene is TRBJ2-7, the V gene TRBV5-1; TRBD1 is a possible D gene (5 bases). From germline, CDR1 is SGHRS and CDR2 YFSETQ. This CDR3 is 14 amino acids long. Trimming left V 4 bases short and J 5 bases short, with 16 bases between. The CDR3 sequence is CASSLRAQADEQYF. CDR3 nucleotide sequence: TGCGCCAGCAGCCTCAGGGCGCAGGCGGACGAGCAGTACTTC.

The chain combines TRBV4-2 with TRBJ2-3, with 8 nucleotides matching TRBD2. Per the germline V gene, CDR1 is LGHNA and CDR2 is YNFKEQ. The V and J ends lost 0 bases and 7 bases, in that order; junction bases with no gene match: 18. The CDR3 sequence is 19 residues long. The DNA for the CDR3 is TGTGCCAGCAGCCAAGATCCGGGACCAGCGGGGGTGTTGGCGTATACGCAGTATTTT. It encodes CASSQDPGPAGVLAYTQYF.

The J gene is TRBJ2-1, the V gene TRBV20-1; no definite D call. This CDR3 contains 15 residues. The ends were cut back, 1 base at V and 6 bases at J, with 16 bases in the middle. Germline-derived CDR1 and CDR2 are DFQATT and SNEGSKA (reference sequence). The CDR3, as DNA: TGCAGTGCTAGAGTTCCAGGCGATAACTGCAATGAGCAGTTCTTC. Translation: CSARVPGDNCNEQFF.

CDR3 nucleotides: TGTGCCAGCAGCTACGGGACTAGACCTTCCTACGAGCAGTACTTC. Its protein is CASSYGTRPSYEQYF. The V and J genes are TRBV7-2 and TRBJ2-7; the match to TRBD2 covers 8 bases. V lost 4 bases to trimming and J lost 1 base; unmatched junction nucleotides: 6. CDR3 length: 15 amino acids. Germline V gene sequence: CDR1 SGHTA, CDR2 FQGNSA.

This clonotype was detected a few times. The V call is TRBV10-3, the J call TRBJ2-1; 11 bases agree with TRBD1. V dropped 3 bases and J dropped 8; count of bases not matched to a gene: 6. Germline values: CDR1 ENHRY, CDR2 SYGVKD. The CDR3 is 15 amino acids. The CDR3 region has the DNA TGTGCCATCAGTGAAGGGGACAGGGGGGTCGATGAGCAGTTCTTC. Translation gives CAISEGDRGVDEQFF.

This chain links TRBV6-5 with TRBJ1-1; TRBD1 might be the D (5 bases). V lost 7 bases and J lost 4, with 22 bases in between. This CDR3 spans 16 amino acids. The germline V gene has CDR1 MNHEY and CDR2 SVGAGI. The CDR3 spells CASTRRMGVGSTEAFF. CDR3 in DNA: TGTGCCAGCACCCGACGTATGGGGGTCGGGAGCACTGAAGCTTTCTTT.

V usage is TRBV20-1 and J usage is TRBJ2-7; D unclear. V dropped 5 bases and J dropped 4 bases, with 12 bases sitting between them. CDR1 and CDR2 (germline): DFQATT, SNEGSKA (reference sequence). This CDR3 has 12 residues. In nucleotides, the CDR3 is TGCAGTGCTGGCCGCACTGTTTACGAGCAGTACTTC. Residues: CSAGRTVYEQYF.

The V gene is TRBV15, the J gene TRBJ2-5, with TRBD2 matching over 8 bases. This CDR3 has 13 residues. Germline trimming cut 8 bases from V and 5 bases from J; bases unmatched to any gene: 7. Looked up from germline, CDR1 is LNHNV and CDR2 is YYDKDF (reference sequence). CDR3 sequence: CATRAGDGETQYF. DNA of the CDR3: TGTGCCACCCGAGCGGGAGATGGCGAGACCCAGTACTTC.

This chain joins TRBV5-6 and TRBJ2-3; TRBD1 agrees at 8 bases. The V and J ends lost 4 bases and 4 bases, in that order; junction bases with no gene match: 8. This CDR3 is built from 15 residues. The germline V gene has CDR1 SGHDT and CDR2 YYEEEE. In DNA, the CDR3 is TGTGCCAGCAGCGCCCGACAGGGGAGCTCAGATACGCAGTATTTT. Encoded protein: CASSARQGSSDTQYF.

The chain recombines TRBV28 with TRBJ2-3; D call uncertain. V was trimmed by 5 bases and J by 2 bases, leaving 17 bases between them. The germline V gene encodes CDR1 MDHEN and CDR2 SYDVKM. This CDR3 contains 16 residues. The CDR3 loop is CASSPEPLAVTDTQYF. The CDR3 coding sequence is TGTGCCAGCAGTCCAGAGCCCCTCGCGGTCACAGATACGCAGTATTTT.